The entry that follows covers one TCR beta chain sequence. The source of the sample is a study of blood T cell repertoires in COVID-19. Study-level background: Sites across the United States, Italy and Spain contributed samples from acute and convalescent COVID-19.

Per the study methods: Reference gene primers were amplified, and this amplification served to estimate nucleated cell counts. TCRdb's copy holds only in-frame clones and misses some; the assay was immunoSEQ multiplex PCR. That table supplies the V and J calls and clone size; D and trimming were determined from the DNA. The sample consists of about 4,900 clones, approximately 71% of them appearing once. The source of this sequence is a human donor in a cohort sampled during active COVID-19. The sequenced sample consisted of peripheral blood.

The CDR3 DNA reads as TGCGCCAGCAGTGACTTTGTGAGTTCACCCCTCCACTTT. This gives the protein CASSDFVSSPLHF. The J gene is TRBJ1-6, the V gene TRBV10-2; unclear D gene. V was trimmed by 3 bases and J by 9 bases, leaving 9 bases between them. CDR1 and CDR2 (germline): WSHSY, SAAADI. The CDR3 has 13 residues.